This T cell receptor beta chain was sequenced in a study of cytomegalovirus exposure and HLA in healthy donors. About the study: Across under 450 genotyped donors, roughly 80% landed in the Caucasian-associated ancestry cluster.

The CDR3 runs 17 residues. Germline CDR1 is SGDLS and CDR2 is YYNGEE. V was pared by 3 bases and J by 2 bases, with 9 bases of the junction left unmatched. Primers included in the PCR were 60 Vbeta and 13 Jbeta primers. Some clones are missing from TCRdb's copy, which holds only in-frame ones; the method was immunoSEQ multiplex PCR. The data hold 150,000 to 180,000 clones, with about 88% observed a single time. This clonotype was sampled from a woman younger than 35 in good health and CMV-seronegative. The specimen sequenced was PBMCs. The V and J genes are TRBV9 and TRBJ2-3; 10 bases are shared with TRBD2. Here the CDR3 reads CASSEGETSGLTDTQYF. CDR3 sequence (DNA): TGTGCCAGCAGCGAGGGGGAGACTAGCGGGCTCACAGATACGCAGTATTTT.